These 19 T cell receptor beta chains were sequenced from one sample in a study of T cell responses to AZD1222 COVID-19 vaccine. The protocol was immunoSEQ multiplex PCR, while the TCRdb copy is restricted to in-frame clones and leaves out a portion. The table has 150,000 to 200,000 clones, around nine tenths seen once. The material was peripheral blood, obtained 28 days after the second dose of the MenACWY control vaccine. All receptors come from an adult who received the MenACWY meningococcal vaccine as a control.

The CDR3 here is CSASERSNSPLHF. DNA of the CDR3: TGCAGTGCTAGTGAAAGGTCTAATTCACCCCTCCACTTT. This chain joins TRBV20-1 and TRBJ1-6; D gene unclear. The CDR3 has 13 amino acids. The V end lost 3 bases, the J end lost 6 bases, and 9 bases lay between the germline ends. Germline loops: CDR1 DFQATT, CDR2 SNEGSKA (reference sequence).

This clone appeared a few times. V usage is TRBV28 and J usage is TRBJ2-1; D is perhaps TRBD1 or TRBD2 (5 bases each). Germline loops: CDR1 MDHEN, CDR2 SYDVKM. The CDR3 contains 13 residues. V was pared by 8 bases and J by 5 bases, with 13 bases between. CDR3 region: CASQRTMNNEQFF. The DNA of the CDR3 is TGTGCCAGCCAGCGGACAATGAACAATGAGCAGTTCTTC.

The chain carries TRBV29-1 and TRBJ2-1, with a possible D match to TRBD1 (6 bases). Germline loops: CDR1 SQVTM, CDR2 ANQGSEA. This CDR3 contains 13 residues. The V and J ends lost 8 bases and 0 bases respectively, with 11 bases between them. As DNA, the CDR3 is TGCAGCCTGGACAGAAGCTCCTACAATGAGCAGTTCTTC. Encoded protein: CSLDRSSYNEQFF.

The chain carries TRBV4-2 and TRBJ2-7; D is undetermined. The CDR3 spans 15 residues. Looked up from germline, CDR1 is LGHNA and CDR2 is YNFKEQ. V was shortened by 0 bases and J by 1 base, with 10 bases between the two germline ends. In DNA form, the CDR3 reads TGTGCCAGCAGCCAAGATTTCGTGGTTTCCTACGAGCAGTACTTC. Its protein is CASSQDFVVSYEQYF.

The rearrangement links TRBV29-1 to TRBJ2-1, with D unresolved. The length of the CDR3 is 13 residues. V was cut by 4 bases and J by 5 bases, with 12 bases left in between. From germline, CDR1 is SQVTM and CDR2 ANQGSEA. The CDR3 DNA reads TGCAGCGTTGGTACACCAGAGAACAATGAGCAGTTCTTC. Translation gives CSVGTPENNEQFF.

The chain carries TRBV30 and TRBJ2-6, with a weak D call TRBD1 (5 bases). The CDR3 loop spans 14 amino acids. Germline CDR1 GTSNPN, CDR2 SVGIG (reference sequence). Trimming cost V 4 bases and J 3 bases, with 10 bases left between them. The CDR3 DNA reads TGTGCCTGGACTAGGGGTTATGGGGCCAACGTCCTGACTTTC. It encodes CAWTRGYGANVLTF.

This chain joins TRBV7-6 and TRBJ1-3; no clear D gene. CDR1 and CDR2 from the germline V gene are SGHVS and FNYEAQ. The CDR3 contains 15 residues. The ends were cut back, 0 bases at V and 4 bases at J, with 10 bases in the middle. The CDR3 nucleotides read TGTGCCAGCAGCTTAGCCCCGGGATCAGGAAACACCATATATTTT. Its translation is CASSLAPGSGNTIYF.

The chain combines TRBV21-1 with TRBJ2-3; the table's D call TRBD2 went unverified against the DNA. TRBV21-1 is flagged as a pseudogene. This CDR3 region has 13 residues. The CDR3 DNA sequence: TGTGCCAGCATCTACTTCGGCACAGATACGCAGTATTTT. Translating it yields CASIYFGTDTQYF.

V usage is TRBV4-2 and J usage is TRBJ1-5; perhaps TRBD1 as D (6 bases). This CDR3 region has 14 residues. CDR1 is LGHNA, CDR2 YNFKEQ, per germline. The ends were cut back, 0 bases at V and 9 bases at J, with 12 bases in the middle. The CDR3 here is CASSQDPGDLPQHF. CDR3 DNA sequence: TGTGCCAGCAGCCAAGACCCAGGGGACCTGCCCCAGCATTTT.

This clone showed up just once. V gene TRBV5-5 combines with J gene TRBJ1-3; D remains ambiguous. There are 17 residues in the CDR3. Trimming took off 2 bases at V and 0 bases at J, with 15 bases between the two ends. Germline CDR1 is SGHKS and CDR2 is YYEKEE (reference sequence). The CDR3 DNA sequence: TGTGCCAGCAGCTTTTCGGTCGGCGGATCCTCTGGAAACACCATATATTTT. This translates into CASSFSVGGSSGNTIYF.

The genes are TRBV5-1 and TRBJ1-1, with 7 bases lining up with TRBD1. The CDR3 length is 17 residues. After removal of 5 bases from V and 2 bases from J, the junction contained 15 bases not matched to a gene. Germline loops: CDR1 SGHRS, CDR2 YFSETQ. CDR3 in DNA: TGCGCCAGCAGTGAAAGGGGGCGTGTGGGGTACAACACTGAAGCTTTCTTT. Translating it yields CASSERGRVGYNTEAFF. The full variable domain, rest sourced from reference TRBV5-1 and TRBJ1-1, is KAGVTQTPRYLIKTRGQQVTLSCSPISGHRSVSWYQQTPGQGLQFLFEYFSETQRNKGNFPGRFSGRQFSNSRSEMNVSTLELGDSALYLCASSERGRVGYNTEAFFGQGTRLTVV.

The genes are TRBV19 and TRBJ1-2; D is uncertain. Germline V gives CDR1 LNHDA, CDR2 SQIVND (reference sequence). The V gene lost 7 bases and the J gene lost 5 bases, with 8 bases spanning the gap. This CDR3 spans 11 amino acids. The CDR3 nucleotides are TGTGCCAGTATCGGAGGGTATGGCTACACCTTC. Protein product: CASIGGYGYTF.

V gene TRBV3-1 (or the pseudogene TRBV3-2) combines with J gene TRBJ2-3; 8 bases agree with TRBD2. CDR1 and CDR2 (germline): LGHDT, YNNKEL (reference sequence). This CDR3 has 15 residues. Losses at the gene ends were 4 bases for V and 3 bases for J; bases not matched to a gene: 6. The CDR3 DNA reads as TGTGCCAGCAGCCCCGGAACTAGCGGTACAGATACGCAGTATTTT. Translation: CASSPGTSGTDTQYF.

The CDR3 region is CASTRDPNYGYTF. DNA for the CDR3: TGTGCCAGTACGAGGGACCCTAACTATGGCTACACCTTC. The chain links TRBV19 to TRBJ1-2; the D gene is possibly TRBD1 (5 bases). CDR1 LNHDA and CDR2 SQIVND come from the germline V gene (reference sequence). The CDR3 runs to 13 residues. V gave up 7 bases and J gave up 0 bases, with 9 bases separating them.

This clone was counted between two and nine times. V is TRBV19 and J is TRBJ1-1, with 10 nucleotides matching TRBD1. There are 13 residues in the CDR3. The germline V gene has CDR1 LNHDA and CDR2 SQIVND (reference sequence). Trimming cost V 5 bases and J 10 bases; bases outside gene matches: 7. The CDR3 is CASSATGTGAAFF. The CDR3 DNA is TGTGCCAGTAGTGCCACCGGGACAGGGGCAGCTTTCTTT.

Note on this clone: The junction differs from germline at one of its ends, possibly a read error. The CDR3 protein is CASSEAGSPSF. In nucleotides, the CDR3 is TGTGCCAGCAGTGAAGCGGGTAGCCCTTCCTTC. The J gene is TRBJ2-7, the V gene TRBV2; D not certain. This CDR3 comprises 11 residues. Germline values: CDR1 SNHLY, CDR2 FYNNEI.

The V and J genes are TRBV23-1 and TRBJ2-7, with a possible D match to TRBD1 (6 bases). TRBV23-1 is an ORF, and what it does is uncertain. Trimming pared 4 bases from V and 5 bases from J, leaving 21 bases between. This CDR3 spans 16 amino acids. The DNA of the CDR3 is TGCGCCAGCAGTCCAGACCGGCAGGGGTTTGTCGACGAGCAGTACTTC. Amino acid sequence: CASSPDRQGFVDEQYF.

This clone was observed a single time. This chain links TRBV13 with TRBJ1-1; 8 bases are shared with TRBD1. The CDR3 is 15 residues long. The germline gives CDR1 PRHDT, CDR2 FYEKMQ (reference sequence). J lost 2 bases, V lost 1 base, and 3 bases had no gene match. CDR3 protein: CASSLVDRVNTEAFF. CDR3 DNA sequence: TGTGCCAGCAGCTTAGTGGACAGGGTTAACACTGAAGCTTTCTTT.

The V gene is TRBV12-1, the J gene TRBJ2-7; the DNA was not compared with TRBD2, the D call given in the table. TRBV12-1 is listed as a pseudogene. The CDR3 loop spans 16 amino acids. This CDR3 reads CASSPQLAGPSYEQYF. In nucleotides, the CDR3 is TGTGCCAGCAGCCCCCAACTAGCGGGACCCTCCTACGAGCAGTACTTC.